What follows are 9 T cell receptor beta chains derived from one specimen sequenced in a study of T-cell reconstitution after alpha-beta-depleted transplantation in children. Unique molecular identifiers were incorporated into the prepared TCRbeta library. Via MiXCR, TCRdb re-called the PCR reads, giving one row per CDR3 protein. The sample holds approximately 290,000 distinct CDR3 sequences, 11% seen once. Sequenced material: peripheral blood, taken 180 days after TCRalphabeta/CD19-depleted stem cell transplant. The origin of the receptors is a male patient between 2 and 15 years old who had a stem cell transplant for chronic granulomatous disease, so the T cells may come from the graft donor.

In this sample, this clonotype turned up many times. The rearrangement links TRBV5-1 to TRBJ2-7; D is undetermined. Germline CDR1 and CDR2: SGHRS and YFSETQ. Trimming took 2 bases from V and 4 from J, leaving 16 bases between them. This CDR3 spans 15 amino acids. As DNA, the CDR3 is TGCGCCAGCAGCTTACCCACGGAGCTCGGTTACGAGCAGTACTTC. It codes for CASSLPTELGYEQYF. Together with reference TRBV5-1 and TRBJ2-7, the CDR3 gives the full variable domain: KAGVTQTPRYLIKTRGQQVTLSCSPISGHRSVSWYQQTPGQGLQFLFEYFSETQRNKGNFPGRFSGRQFSNSRSEMNVSTLELGDSALYLCASSLPTELGYEQYFGPGTRLTVT.

Remarks on this clonotype: This may be a read error: a much more frequent sequence differs by one nucleotide. The chain has TRBV12-3 or TRBV12-4 and TRBJ2-1; the D call may be TRBD1 or TRBD2 (5 bases each). The CDR3 totals 13 residues. V dropped 10 bases and J dropped 14 bases, with 24 bases sitting between them. The CDR3: CANTLLWGEDKFF. The DNA for the CDR3 is TGTGCCAACACCTTATTATGGGGAGAGGACAAGTTCTTC.

In its sample, this clonotype was seen many times. CDR3 sequence (DNA): TGCAGTGTGGGCCATAGAGGGACCCCCCAAGAGACCCAGTACTTC. Protein: CSVGHRGTPQETQYF. This chain joins TRBV20-1 and TRBJ2-5; tentatively, D is TRBD1 or TRBD2 (5 bases each). The CDR3 is 15 residues long. The germline gives CDR1 DFQATT, CDR2 SNEGSKA (reference sequence). V lost 7 bases to trimming and J lost 1 base, with 19 bases between them.

This clonotype was seen a few times. The V and J genes are TRBV30 and TRBJ2-2, with TRBD2 identical over 7 bases. The CDR3 loop spans 15 amino acids. The germline V gene has CDR1 GTSNPN and CDR2 SVGIG (reference sequence). After removal of 4 bases from V and 2 bases from J, the junction contained 7 bases not matched to a gene. CDR3: CAWKGGAKNTGELFF. In DNA form, the CDR3 reads TGTGCCTGGAAGGGAGGGGCAAAAAACACCGGGGAGCTGTTTTTT.

The V call is TRBV28, the J call TRBJ2-3; no clear D. The CDR3 runs 15 residues. The germline gives CDR1 MDHEN, CDR2 SYDVKM. V dropped 6 bases and J dropped 0 bases, with 13 bases sitting between them. CDR3 sequence reads: CASSYSATSTDTQYF. DNA for the CDR3: TGTGCCAGCAGCTATAGTGCCACTAGCACAGATACGCAGTATTTT.

This sequence joins TRBV6-5 and TRBJ1-1, with 9 bases aligning to TRBD1. V shed 0 bases, J shed 5 bases, and the junction held 7 bases outside the gene matches. Per the germline V gene, CDR1 is MNHEY and CDR2 is SVGAGI. The CDR3 spans 16 residues. CDR3 coding DNA: TGTGCCAGCAGTTACTCCCCGGACAGGGGTGGGACTGAAGCTTTCTTT. It codes for CASSYSPDRGGTEAFF.

In its sample, this clonotype was seen a few times. The V and J genes are TRBV7-9 and TRBJ2-7; D is perhaps TRBD1 or TRBD2 (5 bases each). Germline lookup yields CDR1 SEHNR and CDR2 FQNEAQ (reference sequence). The CDR3 runs to 15 residues. V was pared by 3 bases and J by 3 bases, with 15 bases between. CDR3 DNA: TGTGCCAGCAGCTTCGGGGCGGGTGGTGTCTACGAGCAGTACTTC. Translation gives CASSFGAGGVYEQYF.

This clonotype has at least ten counts. This rearrangement joins TRBV19 to TRBJ2-7, with D maybe TRBD2 (6 bases). Trimming took off 10 bases at V and 3 bases at J, with 16 bases between the two ends. In germline, CDR1 is LNHDA, CDR2 SQIVND (reference sequence). The CDR3 is made up of 13 amino acids. CDR3 coding DNA: TGTGCCACGTCTAAGCTAGCGTACTACGAGCAGTACTTC. Amino acids: CATSKLAYYEQYF.

In its sample, this clonotype was seen many times. This chain links TRBV6-5 with TRBJ1-6; no definite D call. Germline V gives CDR1 MNHEY, CDR2 SVGAGI. This CDR3 comprises 13 residues. V was clipped by 4 bases and J by 11 bases, with 12 bases between them. CDR3 protein: CASSSPSMAPLHF. The CDR3 bases are TGTGCCAGCAGTTCCCCCTCAATGGCACCCCTCCACTTT.